Listed here are 5 T cell receptor beta chains from one sample, sequenced in a study of early T cells in non-severe SARS-CoV-2 infection. TCRdb used MiXCR to reprocess the 5' RACE reads, holding one entry per CDR3 protein. The data hold roughly 40,000 distinct CDR3 sequences, with 5.5% to 7.5% observed a single time. Sequencing was done on a sample of whole blood. These receptors all come from an adult who was a healthcare worker with PCR-confirmed SARS-CoV-2 infection or an uninfected control (not recorded which).

This clonotype has a handful of counts. The chain is built from TRBV7-9 and TRBJ2-3; 9 nucleotides line up with TRBD2. Germline trimming cut 5 bases from V and 3 bases from J; bases unmatched to any gene: 9. This CDR3 comprises 16 residues. Germline V lookup: CDR1 SEHNR, CDR2 FQNEAQ (reference sequence). CDR3 DNA sequence: TGTGCCAGCAGCCAAGGGACTAGCTCGGGGACAGATACGCAGTATTTT. Translating it yields CASSQGTSSGTDTQYF.

The chain recombines TRBV5-5 with TRBJ1-1; D uncertain. CDR1 and CDR2 (germline): SGHKS, YYEKEE (reference sequence). This CDR3 region has 12 residues. With 1 base removed from V and 7 bases from J, the gap between germline ends came to 8 bases. The CDR3 reads CASSLFKDEAFF. The CDR3 DNA is TGTGCCAGCAGCTTGTTTAAGGATGAAGCTTTCTTT.

The chain recombines TRBV29-1 with TRBJ2-4, with TRBD2 as a possible D gene (7 bases). V dropped 8 bases and J dropped 6 bases, with 17 bases sitting between them. The CDR3 is made up of 13 amino acids. CDR1 is SQVTM, CDR2 ANQGSEA, per germline. The CDR3 DNA follows: TGCAGCTCCACTGAGGGGGGGGCAAACATTCAGTACTTC. This encodes CSSTEGGANIQYF. The full variable domain, with the rest looked up from reference TRBV29-1 and TRBJ2-4, is SAVISQKPSRDICQRGTSLTIQCQVDSQVTMMFWYRQQPGQSLTLIATANQGSEATYESGFVIDKFPISRPNLTFSTLTVSNMSPEDSSIYLCSSTEGGANIQYFGAGTRLSVL.

This clonotype was found many times. This chain uses TRBV3-1 with TRBJ2-5; D tentatively fits TRBD1 or TRBD2 (5 bases each). The CDR3 contains 18 residues. CDR1 LGHDT and CDR2 YNNKEL come from the germline V gene (reference sequence). Trimming took off 0 bases at V and 3 bases at J, with 20 bases between the two ends. The CDR3 bases are TGTGCCAGCAGCCAAGACTCCGCCCGGGGCCTAGCAGAAGAGACCCAGTACTTC. It encodes CASSQDSARGLAEETQYF.

The chain's CDR3 is CAWSLFGGHQPQHF. The CDR3, as DNA: TGTGCCTGGAGTCTATTTGGAGGACATCAGCCCCAGCATTTT. This rearrangement joins TRBV30 to TRBJ1-5, with no clear D. The CDR3 runs 14 residues. V was shortened by 2 bases and J by 5 bases, with 13 bases between the two germline ends. Germline V gene sequence: CDR1 GTSNPN, CDR2 SVGIG (reference sequence).